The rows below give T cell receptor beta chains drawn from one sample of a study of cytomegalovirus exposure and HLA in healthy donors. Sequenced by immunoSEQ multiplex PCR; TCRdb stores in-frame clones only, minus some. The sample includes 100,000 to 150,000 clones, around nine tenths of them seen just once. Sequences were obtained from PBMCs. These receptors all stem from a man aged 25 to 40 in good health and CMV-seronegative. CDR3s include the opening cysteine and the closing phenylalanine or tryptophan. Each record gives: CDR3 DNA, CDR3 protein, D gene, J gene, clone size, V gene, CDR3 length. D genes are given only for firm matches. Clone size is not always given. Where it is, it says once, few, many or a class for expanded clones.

TGCGCCAGCAGCGGACAGGGGGCGCACTATGGCTACACCTTC | CASSGQGAHYGYTF | TRBD1 | TRBJ1-2 | once | TRBV5-1 | 14
TGTGCCAGCAGCTTGGTTGCGGGGGGTTACTATGGCTACACCTTC | CASSLVAGGYYGYTF | NA | TRBJ1-2 | NA | TRBV5-5 | 15
TGTGCCAGCAGCTGGCGGGAGGGCCTAGGTGAGCAGTACTTC | CASSWREGLGEQYF | TRBD2 | TRBJ2-7 | NA | TRBV5-6 | 14
TGTGCCAGCAGTGCCACAGGCCCCTACGAGCAGTACTTC | CASSATGPYEQYF | NA | TRBJ2-7 | NA | TRBV27 | 13
TGTGCCTGGAGTCACCCTGGGGGGGGCAATCAGCCCCAGCATTTT | CAWSHPGGGNQPQHF | NA | TRBJ1-5 | few | TRBV30 | 15
TGTGCCAGCAGCTTAGGACTAGCGGCCTACGAGCAGTACTTC | CASSLGLAAYEQYF | TRBD2 | TRBJ2-7 | NA | TRBV7-2 | 14
TGTGCCAGCAGCTCCGACAGTGGTATGAGCTACGAGCAGTACTTC | CASSSDSGMSYEQYF | NA | TRBJ2-7 | NA | TRBV7-2 | 15
TGCGCCAGCAGGGAAGAGCTGGGGGGTGGCAATCAGCCCCAGCATTTT | CASREELGGGNQPQHF | NA | TRBJ1-5 | NA | TRBV4-1 | 16
TGTGCCAGCAGGGGGACTAGCGGTAACACCGGGGAGCTGTTTTTT | CASRGTSGNTGELFF | TRBD2 | TRBJ2-2 | NA | TRBV2 | 15
TGTGCCAGCAGTAATCCCGTCACTGAAGCTTTCTTT | CASSNPVTEAFF | NA | TRBJ1-1 | NA | TRBV6-1 | 12
TGCGCCAGCAGCTTGGAGGGGGCGCGGAGGAATGAGCAGTTCTTC | CASSLEGARRNEQFF | TRBD1 | TRBJ2-1 | few | TRBV5-1 | 15
TGTGCCAGCAGCTTAGGAGGTCTGAACACTGAAGCTTTCTTT | CASSLGGLNTEAFF | NA | TRBJ1-1 | NA | TRBV5-6 | 14
TGTGCCAGCAGTCCCGCCGGAGCGGCGATCACCGGGGAGCTGTTTTTT | CASSPAGAAITGELFF | NA | TRBJ2-2 | NA | TRBV28 | 16
TGTGCCAGCAGTTACGAAGGGGACAGGGGAGGCGATGAGCAGTTCTTC | CASSYEGDRGGDEQFF | TRBD1 | TRBJ2-1 | once | TRBV6-5 | 16
TGTGCCTGGAACACCGGGACAGATCTTCAGTTCTTC | CAWNTGTDLQFF | TRBD1 | TRBJ2-1 | NA | TRBV30 | 12
TGCAGCTCGGGAGGGGACGGCCAGAACACTGAAGCTTTCTTT | CSSGGDGQNTEAFF | NA | TRBJ1-1 | once | TRBV29-1 | 14
TGTGCCAGCAGTGAGTCGAAACTTGGGAGGACTGAAGCTTTCTTT | CASSESKLGRTEAFF | NA | TRBJ1-1 | NA | TRBV6-1 | 15
TGTGCCAGCAGTCGGGGGTCCGAGCAGTACTTC | CASSRGSEQYF | NA | TRBJ2-7 | NA | TRBV5-4 | 11
TGTGCCAGCAGTGTCCGGGACAGGGATTCCTACGAGCAGTACTTC | CASSVRDRDSYEQYF | TRBD1 | TRBJ2-7 | NA | TRBV6-5 | 15
TGTGCCAGCAGTCAAACGTTCGCTGGAGACGAGCAGTACTTC | CASSQTFAGDEQYF | NA | TRBJ2-7 | NA | TRBV6-5 | 14
TGTGCCAGCAGATTAGGGGGTAGCTATGAGCAGTTCTTC | CASRLGGSYEQFF | NA | TRBJ2-1 | NA | TRBV6-1 | 13
TGTGCCAGCAGGCGTAATTCCGGGACAGGGTTTTCACCCCTCCACTTT | CASRRNSGTGFSPLHF | TRBD1 | TRBJ1-6 | once | TRBV25-1 | 16
TGTGCCAGCAGTGAAGTGAGGGACAGTGGAGACTTC | CASSEVRDSGDF | TRBD1 | TRBJ2-5 | few | TRBV6-1 | 12
TGTGCCAGCAGTTTCCGGGACAACTCTAACTATGGCTACACCTTC | CASSFRDNSNYGYTF | NA | TRBJ1-2 | NA | TRBV27 | 15
TGTGCCAGCAGTGAGACTAGCGGGTACGAGCAGTACTTC | CASSETSGYEQYF | TRBD2 | TRBJ2-7 | medium-sized | TRBV27 | 13
TGTGCTAGTGGTTTGGTCCGGGGGGCATGGCTCGAGCAGTACTTC | CASGLVRGAWLEQYF | NA | TRBJ2-7 | NA | TRBV12-5 | 15
TGTGCCAGCACTAGCGTCCGGAAAGAGCAGTACTTC | CASTSVRKEQYF | NA | TRBJ2-7 | NA | TRBV2 | 12
TGTGCCAGCAGCTTACAAACTAGCGCCTCCTACGAGCAGTACTTC | CASSLQTSASYEQYF | TRBD2 | TRBJ2-7 | NA | TRBV7-2 | 15
TGTGCCAGCCCGGGACAGTCGAACACCGGGGAGCTGTTTTTT | CASPGQSNTGELFF | TRBD1 | TRBJ2-2 | NA | TRBV6-1 | 14
TGTGCCAGCAGCTACATACAGGTCTCTGGAAACACCATATATTTT | CASSYIQVSGNTIYF | NA | TRBJ1-3 | NA | TRBV11-2 | 15
TGCAGTGGAGGGGAGGGCTATGGCTACACCTTC | CSGGEGYGYTF | NA | TRBJ1-2 | NA | TRBV20-1 | 11
TGTGCCAGCACCTCGTTTGCAACTAATGAAAAACTGTTTTTT | CASTSFATNEKLFF | NA | TRBJ1-4 | NA | TRBV7-9 | 14
TGTGCCATCACCCCGGGTCTCGAGGGTAGGGCTGAAGCTTTCTTT | CAITPGLEGRAEAFF | NA | TRBJ1-1 | NA | TRBV10-3 | 15
TGTGCTAGTGGTTCCCCTACCGGGACTAGGTACGAGCAGTACTTC | CASGSPTGTRYEQYF | TRBD2 | TRBJ2-7 | NA | TRBV12-5 | 15
TGTGCCAGTAGCGAGTGGGGAGGGGGCAATGAGCAGTTCTTC | CASSEWGGGNEQFF | NA | TRBJ2-1 | NA | TRBV19 | 14
TGCGCCAGCGTAGGGCGGGAAAACAATGAGCAGTTCTTC | CASVGRENNEQFF | NA | TRBJ2-1 | NA | TRBV5-1 | 13
TGTGCCAGCAGCTGGGGGGGACTAGCGGAGACCCGGGTCTTC | CASSWGGLAETRVF | TRBD2 | TRBJ2-1 | NA | TRBV5-4 | 14
TGTGCCAGCTCACCATCCGGACGGGAAAACACAGATACGCAGTATTTT | CASSPSGRENTDTQYF | NA | TRBJ2-3 | once | TRBV18 | 16
TGTGCCAGCTCACCGGGACAGGGAAGACAGCCCCAGCATTTT | CASSPGQGRQPQHF | TRBD1 | TRBJ1-5 | NA | TRBV18 | 14
TGTGCCAGCAGTTATGCCTACGAGCAGTACTTC | CASSYAYEQYF | NA | TRBJ2-7 | few | TRBV25-1 | 11
TGTGCCAGCAGTTTGAGAGCGGGGTTCTCCTACGAGCAGTACTTC | CASSLRAGFSYEQYF | TRBD2 | TRBJ2-7 | once | TRBV27 | 15
TGTGCCAGCAGTCAGGACAGGACAAATTCACCCCTCCACTTT | CASSQDRTNSPLHF | TRBD1 | TRBJ1-6 | NA | TRBV9 | 14
TGCGCCAGCAGAACGACTAGCGGGAGGAGCTCCTACAATGAGCAGTTCTTC | CASRTTSGRSSYNEQFF | TRBD2 | TRBJ2-1 | NA | TRBV5-1 | 17
TGTGCCAGCAGCCCGCGACTAGCGGGAGAGGTGGGGCACACAGATACGCAGTATTTT | CASSPRLAGEVGHTDTQYF | TRBD2 | TRBJ2-3 | NA | TRBV7-9 | 19
TGTGCCAGCTTCCTGGCAGGGGAGGGTCGACTCTATGGCTACACCTTC | CASFLAGEGRLYGYTF | NA | TRBJ1-2 | NA | TRBV5-4 | 16
TGTGCCAGCGGCGTGGGAGGGTGGAGCAATCAGCCCCAGCATTTT | CASGVGGWSNQPQHF | NA | TRBJ1-5 | NA | TRBV27 | 15